Below are 32 T cell receptor beta chains sequenced from a single sample in a study of T cell responses to AZD1222 COVID-19 vaccine. The assay was immunoSEQ multiplex PCR, and TCRdb's table has in-frame clones only and misses some. The sample includes about 180,000 clones, around 90% of them seen just once. The sample consisted of peripheral blood, taken 28 days after the second AZD1222 dose. These receptors all come from an adult who received the AZD1222 COVID-19 vaccine.

For the CDR3, the DNA is TGTGCCAGGACGGGCAGGTTGTACCAAGAGACCCAGTACTTC. Its protein product is CARTGRLYQETQYF. The V call is TRBV21-1, the J call TRBJ2-5. TRBV21-1 is a known pseudogene. This CDR3 is 14 amino acids long.

The CDR3 sequence is CATSRGERANEKLFF. The DNA for the CDR3 is TGTGCCACCAGCAGAGGGGAGAGAGCTAATGAAAAACTGTTTTTT. The gene calls are TRBV15 and TRBJ1-4; D is unclear. The length of the CDR3 is 15 residues. The germline CDR1 and CDR2 sequences are LNHNV and YYDKDF (reference sequence). V was cut by 1 base and J by 3 bases, with 9 bases left in between.

The chain uses TRBV11-2 and TRBJ2-7; D is unclear. V lost 1 base and J lost 3, with 7 bases in between. Germline CDR1 reads SGHAT; CDR2 reads FQNNGV. This CDR3 is 13 amino acids long. The CDR3 nucleotides read TGTGCCAGCAGCTTAGGTCTAGTCTACGAGCAGTACTTC. Translating it yields CASSLGLVYEQYF.

The rearrangement joins TRBV7-2 to TRBJ2-3, with a possible D match to TRBD2 (5 bases). The V end was cut by 8 bases, the J end by 4 bases, with 13 bases between. Per germline, CDR1 SGHTA and CDR2 FQGNSA. This CDR3 is built from 13 residues. CDR3 nucleotide sequence: TGTGCCAGCTCACGGGATAAGGCAGATACGCAGTATTTT. Amino acids: CASSRDKADTQYF.

The genes are TRBV9 and TRBJ2-3; D is perhaps TRBD1 (5 bases). V was cut by 2 bases and J by 5 bases, with 18 bases left in between. This CDR3 is 16 amino acids long. CDR1 is SGDLS, CDR2 YYNGEE, per germline. The CDR3 region has the DNA TGTGCCAGCAGCGTCTTCGACAGCCTTACGGGAGATACGCAGTATTTT. Translated: CASSVFDSLTGDTQYF.

The rearrangement uses TRBV5-3 and TRBJ1-3; 7 bases fit TRBD1. TRBV5-3 is identified as an open reading frame with a role that is uncertain. V dropped 8 bases and J dropped 2; count of bases not matched to a gene: 1. The CDR3 is 12 amino acids. The CDR3 nucleotides are TGTGCCAGTCAGGGGGCTGGAAACACCATATATTTT. Amino acid sequence: CASQGAGNTIYF.

This chain links TRBV4-3 with TRBJ2-7, with D perhaps TRBD2 (5 bases). The CDR3 contains 15 residues. With 1 base removed from V and 0 bases from J, the gap between germline ends came to 10 bases. CDR1 LGHNA and CDR2 YSLEER come from the germline V gene. CDR3 nucleotide sequence: TGCGCCAGCAGCCAAGGAGGGCAGAGCTCCTACGAGCAGTACTTC. The encoded protein is CASSQGGQSSYEQYF.

This chain links TRBV28 with TRBJ1-2; TRBD1 might be the D (6 bases). This CDR3 contains 19 residues. Per the germline V gene, CDR1 is MDHEN and CDR2 is SYDVKM. Trimming cost V 5 bases and J 1 base, with 26 bases left between them. This CDR3 reads CASSTPFGRGGIDNYGYTF. CDR3 coding DNA: TGTGCCAGCAGTACTCCATTCGGGAGAGGGGGTATAGATAACTATGGCTACACCTTC.

J is TRBJ2-7 and V is TRBV6-2 or TRBV6-3; D ambiguous. Germline values: CDR1 MNHEY, CDR2 SVGEGT. The CDR3 runs to 16 residues. With 2 bases removed from V and 3 bases from J, the gap between germline ends came to 17 bases. The DNA of the CDR3 is TGTGCCAGCAGTTACCCCCCTCGTTCAGGTTTCTACGAGCAGTACTTC. Protein sequence: CASSYPPRSGFYEQYF.

This sequence joins TRBV6-2 or TRBV6-3 and TRBJ2-5; maybe TRBD2 (6 bases). The CDR3 extends over 13 amino acids. Per germline, CDR1 MNHEY and CDR2 SVGEGT. V was cut by 2 bases and J by 4 bases, with 8 bases left in between. This CDR3 reads CASSYGGPETQYF. The CDR3 DNA sequence: TGTGCCAGCAGTTACGGAGGGCCAGAGACCCAGTACTTC.

J is TRBJ2-3 and V is TRBV20-1, with 16 bases lining up with TRBD2. The germline CDR1 and CDR2 sequences are DFQATT and SNEGSKA (reference sequence). J lost 1 base, V lost 8 bases, and 9 bases had no gene match. The CDR3 runs 17 residues. In DNA, the CDR3 is TGCAGTCCTCGTGGGACTAGCGGGAGGGTGGGCACAGATACGCAGTATTTT. It yields the protein CSPRGTSGRVGTDTQYF.

The CDR3 DNA is TGTGCCAGCAGTTACGACAGGGGAGGGGGCCAGTACTTC. Translated, it gives CASSYDRGGGQYF. The genes are TRBV6-5 and TRBJ2-7; tentatively, D is TRBD1 (8 bases). This CDR3 region has 13 residues. Germline values: CDR1 MNHEY, CDR2 SVGAGI. The germline V and J ends were trimmed by 2 bases and 10 bases, with 15 bases remaining between them.

This clone was recorded a few times. The genes are TRBV27 and TRBJ2-7; the match to TRBD1 covers 8 bases. Germline CDR1 reads MNHEY; CDR2 reads SMNVEV (reference sequence). V shed 8 bases and J 7 bases; nucleotides not matched to a gene: 13. The CDR3 consists of 14 residues. The CDR3 reads CASSFRDRGGEQYF. The CDR3 nucleotides are TGTGCCAGCTCTTTTCGAGACAGGGGAGGTGAGCAGTACTTC.

This clone was seen just once. This chain uses TRBV27 with TRBJ2-3; D perhaps matches TRBD1 (6 bases). Between the trimmed V and J ends, which lost 5 bases and 7 bases, there was a span of 10 bases. Germline loops: CDR1 MNHEY, CDR2 SMNVEV (reference sequence). There are 12 residues in the CDR3. CDR3 region: CASSPDSYTQYF. In nucleotides, the CDR3 is TGTGCCAGCAGTCCGGACAGTTATACGCAGTATTTT.

The rearrangement uses TRBV7-2 and TRBJ1-1; possibly TRBD1 for D (5 bases). CDR1 and CDR2 from the germline V gene are SGHTA and FQGNSA. The CDR3 is made up of 13 amino acids. V dropped 4 bases and J dropped 1 base, with 7 bases sitting between them. This CDR3 reads CASSSQGNTEAFF. For the CDR3, the DNA is TGTGCCAGCAGCTCTCAGGGGAACACTGAAGCTTTCTTT.

The V gene is TRBV30, the J gene TRBJ1-1; the D is unclear. This CDR3 contains 14 residues. The germline gives CDR1 GTSNPN, CDR2 SVGIG (reference sequence). The germline V and J ends were trimmed by 0 bases and 3 bases, with 11 bases remaining between them. CDR3 nucleotide sequence: TGTGCCTGGAGTGTTGGCCGGGGTCACACTGAAGCTTTCTTT. It yields the protein CAWSVGRGHTEAFF. The whole variable domain, filled in from reference TRBV30 and TRBJ1-1, reads SQTIHQWPATLVQPVGSPLSLECTVEGTSNPNLYWYRQAAGRGLQLLFYSVGIGQISSEVPQNLSASRPQDRQFILSSKKLLLSDSGFYLCAWSVGRGHTEAFFGQGTRLTVV.

The V and J genes are TRBV9 and TRBJ2-1; 9 bases match TRBD2. This CDR3 spans 11 amino acids. J lost 15 bases, V lost 3 bases, and 4 bases had no gene match. Germline V gives CDR1 SGDLS, CDR2 YYNGEE. CDR3 loop: CASSGTSGWFF. Written as DNA, the CDR3 is TGTGCCAGCAGCGGAACTAGCGGGTGGTTCTTC.

This clone was seen more than once but under ten times. V gene TRBV19 combines with J gene TRBJ2-7; TRBD2 matches 10 bases. This CDR3 contains 14 residues. V lost 5 bases to trimming and J lost 2 bases; unmatched junction nucleotides: 3. Germline-derived CDR1 and CDR2 are LNHDA and SQIVND (reference sequence). The CDR3, as DNA: TGTGCCAGTAGTGCTAGCGGGGGAGCCTACGAGCAGTACTTC. Translating it yields CASSASGGAYEQYF. The full variable domain, in which reference TRBV19 and TRBJ2-7 provide the parts outside the CDR3, is DGGITQSPKYLFRKEGQNVTLSCEQNLNHDAMYWYRQDPGQGLRLIYYSQIVNDFQKGDIAEGYSVSREKKESFPLTVTSAQKNPTAFYLCASSASGGAYEQYFGPGTRLTVT.

The chain is built from TRBV5-1 and TRBJ1-2; D is unresolved. Per germline, CDR1 SGHRS and CDR2 YFSETQ. With 3 bases removed from V and 8 bases from J, the gap between germline ends came to 14 bases. The CDR3 contains 13 residues. The CDR3 DNA sequence: TGCGCCAGCAGCTCCTTGGGGTCGGAAGGCTACACCTTC. Translated, it gives CASSSLGSEGYTF.

The chain recombines TRBV15 with TRBJ1-4, with D perhaps matching TRBD1 (5 bases). V lost 7 bases to trimming and J lost 0 bases, with 21 bases between them. Germline V CDR1 and CDR2: LNHNV, YYDKDF (reference sequence). The CDR3 sequence is 18 residues long. The CDR3 sequence is CATKKGPLGVATNEKLFF. CDR3 coding DNA: TGTGCCACCAAGAAGGGTCCTCTGGGGGTGGCAACTAATGAAAAACTGTTTTTT.

This clone was counted a few times. The CDR3: CASSSQGGEQFF. CDR3 in DNA: TGCGCCAGCAGCTCACAGGGTGGTGAGCAGTTCTTC. J is TRBJ2-1 and V is TRBV5-1; possibly TRBD1 for D (6 bases). The CDR3 spans 12 residues. The V gene's germline CDR1 is SGHRS and CDR2 YFSETQ. V was cut by 3 bases and J by 9 bases, with 10 bases left in between.

This clone was detected only once. The CDR3 bases are TGCAGCGCTCAAAAAGGACAAACCTACGAGCAGTACTTC. This sequence encodes CSAQKGQTYEQYF. The chain is built from TRBV29-1 and TRBJ2-7; tentatively, D is TRBD1 (5 bases). The CDR3 is 13 residues long. Germline V lookup: CDR1 SQVTM, CDR2 ANQGSEA. Trimming took 7 bases from V and 2 from J, leaving 15 bases between them.

CDR3 nucleotide sequence: TGTGCCATCAGCTTTGACGGGAACACTGAAGCTTTCTTT. This sequence encodes CAISFDGNTEAFF. The V and J genes are TRBV10-3 and TRBJ1-1; D is uncertain. This CDR3 region has 13 residues. The V end lost 6 bases, the J end lost 1 base, and 9 bases lay between the germline ends. Per germline, CDR1 ENHRY and CDR2 SYGVKD.

This clone occurred once. The chain uses TRBV28 and TRBJ2-2; D is tentatively TRBD1 or TRBD2 (5 bases each). The CDR3 has 13 residues. The germline V gene encodes CDR1 MDHEN and CDR2 SYDVKM. V gave up 8 bases and J gave up 0 bases, with 7 bases separating them. CDR3 DNA sequence: TGTGCCAGCTTGGGACCGAACACCGGGGAGCTGTTTTTT. This encodes CASLGPNTGELFF.

This clone was found once. The chain links TRBV15 to TRBJ2-3; D gene ambiguous. V was trimmed by 3 bases and J by 2 bases, leaving 6 bases between them. CDR3 length: 13 amino acids. Germline CDR1 is LNHNV and CDR2 is YYDKDF (reference sequence). In DNA form, the CDR3 reads TGTGCCACCAGCAGGGTTGTCACAGATACGCAGTATTTT. Residues: CATSRVVTDTQYF.

The chain joins TRBV9 to TRBJ2-3; 15 nucleotides line up with TRBD2. Losses at the gene ends were 4 bases for V and 3 bases for J; bases not matched to a gene: 6. This CDR3 spans 17 amino acids. Looked up from germline, CDR1 is SGDLS and CDR2 is YYNGEE. This chain's CDR3 is CASSQGTSGRSTDTQYF. CDR3 coding DNA: TGTGCCAGCAGCCAAGGGACTAGCGGGAGGTCGACAGATACGCAGTATTTT.

J is TRBJ2-3 and V is TRBV28; D remains unclear. Trimming took off 6 bases at V and 1 base at J, with 11 bases between the two ends. The CDR3 loop spans 14 amino acids. Germline-derived CDR1 and CDR2 are MDHEN and SYDVKM. The CDR3 here is CASRPVGRTDTQYF. CDR3 nucleotide sequence: TGTGCCAGCAGGCCGGTCGGGCGCACAGATACGCAGTATTTT.

The chain combines TRBV4-2 with TRBJ1-6; D unclear. Trimming left V 0 bases short and J 7 bases short, with 10 bases between. Germline V gene lookup returns CDR1 LGHNA and CDR2 YNFKEQ. CDR3 length equals 15 residues. DNA of the CDR3: TGTGCCAGCAGCCAAGATCTAGGAGGAAATTCACCCCTCCACTTT. This sequence encodes CASSQDLGGNSPLHF.

The genes are TRBV7-9 and TRBJ2-5, with D possibly being TRBD2 (6 bases). Germline CDR1 SEHNR, CDR2 FQNEAQ (reference sequence). The length of the CDR3 is 15 residues. Deletions cut 5 bases from V and 0 bases from J, with 13 bases between. The CDR3, as DNA: TGTGCCAGCAGCCTGCTTCCGGGGGACCAAGAGACCCAGTACTTC. Protein product: CASSLLPGDQETQYF.

In this sample, this clone turned up once. V gene TRBV7-2 combines with J gene TRBJ2-3; the D is unclear. The germline V gene encodes CDR1 SGHTA and CDR2 FQGNSA. The CDR3 sequence is 15 residues long. V shed 7 bases and J shed 0 bases, with 14 bases lying between them. The chain's CDR3 is CASKITPFSTDTQYF. DNA for the CDR3: TGTGCCAGCAAAATTACGCCATTCAGCACAGATACGCAGTATTTT.

The chain uses TRBV18 and TRBJ2-5, with 13 bases that match TRBD2. The CDR3 contains 17 residues. The germline V gene encodes CDR1 KGHSH and CDR2 LQKENI. V trimming: 3 bases; J trimming: 2 bases; junction bases outside the gene matches: 6. CDR3 residues: CASSPFGTSGAQETQYF. CDR3 coding DNA: TGTGCCAGCTCACCCTTTGGGACTAGCGGGGCGCAAGAGACCCAGTACTTC.

This clone was recorded only once. The chain uses TRBV2 and TRBJ2-7; D assignment may be TRBD1 or TRBD2 (5 bases each). Germline assignment: CDR1 SNHLY and CDR2 FYNNEI. The CDR3 sequence is 14 residues long. V was clipped by 6 bases and J by 7 bases, with 19 bases between them. The CDR3 reads CASRGPKGSGEQYF. The CDR3 DNA follows: TGTGCCAGCAGGGGGCCCAAGGGGTCGGGAGAGCAGTACTTC. Full variable domain (missing parts from reference TRBV2 and TRBJ2-7): EPEVTQTPSHQVTQMGQEVILRCVPISNHLYFYWYRQILGQKVEFLVSFYNNEISEKSEIFDDQFSVERPDGSNFTLKIRSTKLEDSAMYFCASRGPKGSGEQYFGPGTRLTVT.